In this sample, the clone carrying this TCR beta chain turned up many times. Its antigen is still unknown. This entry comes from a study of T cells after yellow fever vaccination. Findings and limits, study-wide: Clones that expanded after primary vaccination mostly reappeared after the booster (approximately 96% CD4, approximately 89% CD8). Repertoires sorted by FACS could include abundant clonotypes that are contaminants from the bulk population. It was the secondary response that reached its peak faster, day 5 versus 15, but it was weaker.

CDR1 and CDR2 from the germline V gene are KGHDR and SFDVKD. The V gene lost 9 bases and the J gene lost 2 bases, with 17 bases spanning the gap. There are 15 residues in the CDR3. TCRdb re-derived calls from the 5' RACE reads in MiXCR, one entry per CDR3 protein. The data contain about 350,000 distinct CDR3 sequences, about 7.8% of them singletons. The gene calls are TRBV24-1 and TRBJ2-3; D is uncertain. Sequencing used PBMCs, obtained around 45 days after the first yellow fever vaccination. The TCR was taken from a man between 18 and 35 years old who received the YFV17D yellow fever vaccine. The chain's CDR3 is CATFPPESITDTQYF. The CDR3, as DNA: TGTGCCACCTTCCCGCCGGAGTCTATCACAGATACGCAGTATTTT.